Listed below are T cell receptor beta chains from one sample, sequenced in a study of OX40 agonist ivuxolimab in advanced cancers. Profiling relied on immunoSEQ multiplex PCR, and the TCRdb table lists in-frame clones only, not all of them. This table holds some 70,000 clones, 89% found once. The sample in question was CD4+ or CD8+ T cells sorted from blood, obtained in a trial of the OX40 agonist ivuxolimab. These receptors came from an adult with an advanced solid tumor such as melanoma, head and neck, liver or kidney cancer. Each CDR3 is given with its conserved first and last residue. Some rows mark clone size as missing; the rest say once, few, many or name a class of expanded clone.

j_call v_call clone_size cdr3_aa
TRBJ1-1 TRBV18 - CASSPGGGANTEAFF
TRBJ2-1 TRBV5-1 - CASSLSGTDNEQFF
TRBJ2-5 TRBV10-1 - CASSASGAAGETQYF
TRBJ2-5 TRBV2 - CASTEAGGLIETQYF
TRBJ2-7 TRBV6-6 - CASSPSDRTSYEQYF
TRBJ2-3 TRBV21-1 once CASSKDGSWTDTQYF
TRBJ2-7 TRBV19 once CASSIRTGYYEQYF
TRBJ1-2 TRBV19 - CASRATAQGNYGYTF
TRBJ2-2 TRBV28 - CASSPGTGSTNTGELFF
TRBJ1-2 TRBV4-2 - CASSPRQGDYGYTF
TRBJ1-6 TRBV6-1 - CASSPYDRRFSPLHF